This T cell receptor beta chain was identified in a study of shared T cell receptors in the human thymus. Some clones are missing from TCRdb's copy, which holds only in-frame ones; the method was immunoSEQ multiplex PCR. The data show 500,000 to 850,000 clones, with approximately 89% seen just once and more than 0.009% held by the top ten. The CDR3 is made up of 16 amino acids. Germline V gives CDR1 MNHEY, CDR2 SVGAGI. Trimming removed 4 bases at V and 0 bases at J, with 13 bases between. The same data also went into a second study, on human thymus T cells. That report adds: Having corrective surgery for congenital heart defects, healthy Finnish infants were the ones who donated. Thymus pieces cut out during corrective heart surgery were the tissue that was used.

The chain couples TRBV6-5 to TRBJ2-1; a possible D gene is TRBD2 (5 bases). The sequenced sample consisted of thymocytes. The TCR was taken from a boy younger than two with a congenital heart defect. The CDR3 here is CASSSPLGGSYNEQFF. The CDR3 nucleotides read TGTGCCAGCAGTTCTCCCCTAGGAGGCTCCTACAATGAGCAGTTCTTC.